The next 28 T cell receptor beta chains were all read from a single sample in a study of T cell changes during pregnancy in multiple sclerosis. Using immunoSEQ multiplex PCR, the repertoire was profiled, and TCRdb retains in-frame clones only, with some absent. The sample includes about 51,000 clones, 93% of them seen just once. The sample consisted of peripheral blood, taken in the second trimester of pregnancy. The receptor set was obtained from a female donor with multiple sclerosis, enrolled in a pregnancy study.

The chain combines TRBV9 with TRBJ1-3; D possibly corresponds to TRBD1 (6 bases). Germline values: CDR1 SGDLS, CDR2 YYNGEE. This CDR3 contains 15 residues. V lost 3 bases and J 2 bases, leaving 12 bases between the germline ends. CDR3 coding DNA: TGTGCCAGCAGCGCCGGACAGTCCCCTGGAAACACCATATATTTT. The encoded protein is CASSAGQSPGNTIYF.

V is TRBV29-1 and J is TRBJ1-2; D is unresolved. CDR1 and CDR2 (germline): SQVTM, ANQGSEA. The V gene lost 3 bases and the J gene lost 8 bases, with 13 bases spanning the gap. This CDR3 has 12 residues. Written as DNA, the CDR3 is TGCAGCGTTGACTGGGCCCGAAGGGGCTACACCTTC. It yields the protein CSVDWARRGYTF.

The J gene is TRBJ2-1, the V gene TRBV7-2; TRBD2 matches at 7 bases. Germline V gene data show CDR1 as SGHTA and CDR2 as FQGNSA. V was clipped by 3 bases and J by 9 bases; unmatched bases: 8. CDR3 length equals 14 residues. The CDR3 reads CASSLRRERAEQFF. In nucleotides, the CDR3 is TGTGCCAGCAGCTTGAGGCGGGAGAGGGCTGAGCAGTTCTTC.

The J gene is TRBJ1-5, the V gene TRBV5-8, with 8 bases aligning to TRBD1. The CDR3 extends over 16 amino acids. The ends lost 1 base at V and 4 bases at J; junction bases unmatched: 7. Germline V gives CDR1 SGHTS, CDR2 YDEGEE. The CDR3, as DNA: TGTGCCAGCAGCTTGAACCCAGGGGGCTGGAATCAGCCCCAGCATTTT. It yields the protein CASSLNPGGWNQPQHF.

As for this clone: In the same sample, other DNA sequences code for this CDR3. The chain combines TRBV19 with TRBJ2-7, with 8 positions matching TRBD1. V trimming: 4 bases; J trimming: 1 base; junction bases outside the gene matches: 0. The CDR3 is made up of 13 amino acids. Germline V gene data show CDR1 as LNHDA and CDR2 as SQIVND (reference sequence). Here the CDR3 reads CASSRTGSYEQYF. CDR3 DNA: TGTGCCAGTAGTAGGACAGGGTCCTACGAGCAGTACTTC.

V and J are TRBV30 and TRBJ1-2; no clear D gene. This CDR3 has 13 residues. CDR1 is GTSNPN, CDR2 SVGIG, per germline (reference sequence). V was cut by 3 bases and J by 1 base, with 9 bases left in between. This chain's CDR3 is CAWSVGLNYGYTF. The CDR3 region has the DNA TGTGCCTGGAGCGTTGGCCTTAACTATGGCTACACCTTC.

The chain carries TRBV19 and TRBJ2-3; 7 positions agree with TRBD2. The V and J ends lost 7 bases and 4 bases, in that order; junction bases with no gene match: 5. The CDR3 has 13 amino acids. Per the germline V gene, CDR1 is LNHDA and CDR2 is SQIVND (reference sequence). This chain's CDR3 is CASMGLIADTQYF. The CDR3 DNA sequence: TGTGCCAGTATGGGACTAATAGCAGATACGCAGTATTTT.

The CDR3 here is CASSQGTGGYGEKLFF. The CDR3 DNA reads as TGCGCCAGCAGCCAAGGGACAGGGGGGTACGGAGAAAAACTGTTTTTT. This chain links TRBV4-3 with TRBJ1-4, with 10 bases matching TRBD1. Germline CDR1 is LGHNA and CDR2 is YSLEER. V lost 1 base to trimming and J lost 8 bases; unmatched junction nucleotides: 7. The CDR3 length is 16 residues.

This chain connects TRBV4-1 to TRBJ2-7, with a tentative D call TRBD1 (6 bases). The CDR3 consists of 17 residues. Looked up from germline, CDR1 is MGHRA and CDR2 is YSYEKL. Trimming removed 2 bases at V and 1 base at J, with 18 bases between. The CDR3 sequence: CASSQMGLGASSYEQYF. The CDR3 DNA follows: TGCGCCAGCAGCCAAATGGGTTTGGGGGCAAGTTCCTACGAGCAGTACTTC.

The chain uses TRBV5-6 and TRBJ1-4; TRBD1 matches at 7 bases. Germline-derived CDR1 and CDR2 are SGHDT and YYEEEE. J gave up 5 bases and V 1 base, and 8 bases lay outside the gene matches. The CDR3 length is 16 residues. CDR3 region: CASSLRSGTVNEKLFF. DNA of the CDR3: TGTGCCAGCAGCTTGCGGTCCGGGACAGTCAATGAAAAACTGTTTTTT.

The rearrangement links TRBV4-3 to TRBJ1-5; D uncertain. The CDR3 has 15 amino acids. Per the germline V gene, CDR1 is LGHNA and CDR2 is YSLEER. V lost 0 bases, J lost 1 base, and 7 bases lay in between. CDR3 amino acids: CASSQELQSNQPQHF. CDR3 sequence (DNA): TGCGCCAGCAGCCAAGAGTTACAGAGCAATCAGCCCCAGCATTTT.

The chain combines TRBV7-8 with TRBJ1-5, with 8 bases fitting TRBD1. CDR1 is SGHVS and CDR2 is FQNEAQ in the germline V gene. V lost 1 base to trimming and J lost 5 bases; unmatched junction nucleotides: 7. CDR3 length equals 16 residues. The CDR3 region is CASSLGRGTGYQPQHF. CDR3 nucleotides: TGTGCCAGCAGCTTAGGAAGAGGGACAGGTTATCAGCCCCAGCATTTT. Full variable domain (rest looked up from reference TRBV7-8 and TRBJ1-5): GAGVSQSPRYKVAKRGQDVALRCDPISGHVSLFWYQQALGQGPEFLTYFQNEAQLDKSGLPSDRFFAERPEGSVSTLKIQRTQQEDSAVYLCASSLGRGTGYQPQHFGDGTRLSIL.

CDR3 region: CASSPLRDTGELFF. The CDR3 DNA follows: TGTGCCAGCAGCCCCCTCCGGGACACCGGGGAGCTGTTTTTT. This sequence joins TRBV14 and TRBJ2-2; D is unresolved. V lost 4 bases and J lost 3, with 9 bases in between. Germline V lookup: CDR1 SGHDN, CDR2 FVKESK. The CDR3 covers 14 residues.

The chain has TRBV4-1 and TRBJ2-3; 7 nucleotides match TRBD1. The germline gives CDR1 MGHRA, CDR2 YSYEKL. V was clipped by 0 bases and J by 4 bases; unmatched bases: 10. The CDR3 totals 17 residues. CDR3 nucleotide sequence: TGCGCCAGCAGCCAAGAACTAGACAGGGAAAGCGCAGATACGCAGTATTTT. Its protein is CASSQELDRESADTQYF.

This chain joins TRBV19 and TRBJ2-5, with TRBD2 identical over 14 bases. CDR1 LNHDA and CDR2 SQIVND come from the germline V gene (reference sequence). V shed 2 bases, J shed 6 bases, and the junction held 8 bases outside the gene matches. This CDR3 comprises 17 residues. CDR3 bases: TGTGCCAGTAGTATAAGCGGGACTAGCGGGAGTCAGAAGACCCAGTACTTC. Its translation is CASSISGTSGSQKTQYF.

CDR3 amino acids: CASSPGQTGIIRAQYF. CDR3 DNA sequence: TGTGCCAGCAGTCCCGGACAAACCGGAATCATACGTGCGCAGTATTTT. V usage is TRBV2 and J usage is TRBJ2-3; D may be TRBD1 (5 bases). Germline V CDR1 and CDR2: SNHLY, FYNNEI. Trimming shortened V by 5 bases and J by 10 bases, and 25 bases separated the two germline ends. CDR3 size: 16 residues.

The gene calls are TRBV12-5 and TRBJ2-7; 8 positions agree with TRBD1. The CDR3 has 16 residues. V shed 0 bases and J 6 bases; nucleotides not matched to a gene: 10. Germline V gene data show CDR1 as LGHNT and CDR2 as FRNRAP. The CDR3 sequence is CASGLVPGGGTSEQYF. The CDR3 DNA sequence: TGTGCTAGTGGTTTGGTACCAGGGGGCGGTACGTCCGAGCAGTACTTC.

The J gene is TRBJ2-7, the V gene TRBV12-2; the table gives TRBD2 as D, unverified against the DNA. TRBV12-2 is classified as a pseudogene. CDR3 size: 17 residues. CDR3 in amino acids: CASRLTGTSGKINEQYF. CDR3 in DNA: TGTGCAAGTCGCTTAACGGGGACTAGCGGGAAGATCAACGAGCAGTACTTC.

As concerns this clone: At one boundary the junction diverges from the germline segment, which might be a read error. This sequence joins TRBV7-7 and TRBJ2-1, with TRBD2 matching 13 bases. Germline CDR1 and CDR2: SSHAT and FNYEAQ (reference sequence). The CDR3 covers 16 residues. The CDR3 bases are TGTGCTAGCAGCTCGTCGACTAGCGGGAGGTTCAATGAGCAGTTCTTC. Its translation: CASSSSTSGRFNEQFF.

J is TRBJ2-7 and V is TRBV19; 14 positions agree with TRBD2. The J segment lost 5 bases and the V segment lost 4 bases, leaving 13 bases of the junction unmatched. Germline values: CDR1 LNHDA, CDR2 SQIVND (reference sequence). The CDR3 contains 18 residues. CDR3 DNA sequence: TGTGCCAGTAGTAAGGGAACCGGGACTAGCGGGAGAATGAACGAGCAGTACTTC. Its translation is CASSKGTGTSGRMNEQYF. The whole variable domain, filled in from reference TRBV19 and TRBJ2-7, reads DGGITQSPKYLFRKEGQNVTLSCEQNLNHDAMYWYRQDPGQGLRLIYYSQIVNDFQKGDIAEGYSVSREKKESFPLTVTSAQKNPTAFYLCASSKGTGTSGRMNEQYFGPGTRLTVT.

The J gene is TRBJ2-1, the V gene TRBV5-6; D uncertain. V was pared by 4 bases and J by 9 bases, with 14 bases between. Germline V gene sequence: CDR1 SGHDT, CDR2 YYEEEE. The length of the CDR3 is 13 residues. CDR3 protein: CASSRWSTREQFF. The CDR3 bases are TGTGCCAGCAGCCGGTGGAGTACCCGTGAGCAGTTCTTC.

The V gene is TRBV7-2, the J gene TRBJ2-1; 9 bases agree with TRBD2. Per germline, CDR1 SGHTA and CDR2 FQGNSA. V shed 1 base and J 10 bases; nucleotides not matched to a gene: 2. The CDR3 runs to 13 residues. The CDR3 is CASSLGLAGEQFF. CDR3 sequence (DNA): TGTGCCAGCAGCTTAGGTCTAGCGGGGGAGCAGTTCTTC.

This rearrangement joins TRBV11-3 to TRBJ1-5; D is unclear. Trimming shortened V by 5 bases and J by 4 bases, and 9 bases separated the two germline ends. The CDR3 extends over 13 amino acids. Germline assignment: CDR1 SGHNT and CDR2 YENEEA. In DNA form, the CDR3 reads TGTGCCAGCAGCCCAGCGCCGAATCAGCCCCAGCATTTT. This gives the protein CASSPAPNQPQHF. The whole variable domain, remainder taken from reference TRBV11-3 and TRBJ1-5, is EAGVVQSPRYKIIEKKQPVAFWCNPISGHNTLYWYLQNLGQGPELLIRYENEEAVDDSQLPKDRFSAERLKGVDSTLKIQPAELGDSAVYLCASSPAPNQPQHFGDGTRLSIL.

This sequence joins TRBV18 and TRBJ2-1; TRBD2 agrees at 11 bases. V was pared by 3 bases and J by 4 bases, with 8 bases of the junction left unmatched. The CDR3 is made up of 17 amino acids. Germline CDR1 KGHSH, CDR2 LQKENI. Written as DNA, the CDR3 is TGTGCCAGCTCACCCCGCCCCACTAGCGGGAGTTACAATGAGCAGTTCTTC. Its protein is CASSPRPTSGSYNEQFF. Combining the CDR3 with reference TRBV18 and TRBJ2-1 gives the whole variable domain NAGVMQNPRHLVRRRGQEARLRCSPMKGHSHVYWYRQLPEEGLKFMVYLQKENIIDESGMPKERFSAEFPKEGPSILRIQQVVRGDSAAYFCASSPRPTSGSYNEQFFGPGTRLTVL.

The chain is built from TRBV6-6 and TRBJ2-7; maybe TRBD1 (6 bases). Germline CDR1 reads MNHNY; CDR2 reads SVGAGI (reference sequence). Trimming left V 2 bases short and J 2 bases short, with 16 bases between. The CDR3 extends over 16 amino acids. CDR3 DNA sequence: TGTGCCAGCAGTTACCACCAGGGACACGGGACCTACGAGCAGTACTTC. Protein product: CASSYHQGHGTYEQYF.

The chain combines TRBV5-1 with TRBJ2-1, with 9 bases aligning to TRBD1. Germline V CDR1 and CDR2: SGHRS, YFSETQ. This CDR3 region has 15 residues. V dropped 3 bases and J dropped 3; count of bases not matched to a gene: 4. CDR3 DNA: TGCGCCAGCAGCTATACAGGGGGCGTCTACAATGAGCAGTTCTTC. Translation: CASSYTGGVYNEQFF.

The rearrangement joins TRBV13 to TRBJ2-7; D is perhaps TRBD1 (6 bases). Germline V lookup: CDR1 PRHDT, CDR2 FYEKMQ (reference sequence). CDR3 length: 14 amino acids. Between the trimmed V and J ends, which lost 0 bases and 3 bases, there was a span of 9 bases. The CDR3 sequence: CASSLGRGYYEQYF. CDR3 coding DNA: TGTGCCAGCAGCTTAGGCAGGGGCTACTACGAGCAGTACTTC. Complete variable domain (other parts from reference TRBV13 and TRBJ2-7): AAGVIQSPRHLIKEKRETATLKCYPIPRHDTVYWYQQGPGQDPQFLISFYEKMQSDKGSIPDRFSAQQFSDYHSELNMSSLELGDSALYFCASSLGRGYYEQYFGPGTRLTVT.

V is TRBV18 and J is TRBJ2-3, with 7 bases that match TRBD2. There are 16 residues in the CDR3. Germline V gives CDR1 KGHSH, CDR2 LQKENI. The V and J ends lost 3 bases and 1 base, in that order; junction bases with no gene match: 7. The CDR3 DNA is TGTGCCAGCTCACCGTTGCCTGGACTAGGCACAGATACGCAGTATTTT. Translating it yields CASSPLPGLGTDTQYF. The variable domain in full, with the rest retrieved from reference TRBV18 and TRBJ2-3, is NAGVMQNPRHLVRRRGQEARLRCSPMKGHSHVYWYRQLPEEGLKFMVYLQKENIIDESGMPKERFSAEFPKEGPSILRIQQVVRGDSAAYFCASSPLPGLGTDTQYFGPGTRLTVL.